The source of this T cell receptor (beta chain) is a study of OX40 agonist ivuxolimab in advanced cancers. Study overall: Of mixed ages from about 20 to 90 and averaging around 60 years, the group was over 80% male.

TCRdb's copy holds only in-frame clones and misses some; the assay was immunoSEQ multiplex PCR. The table records just under 65,000 clones, roughly nine tenths of them present only once. Concerning this clone itself: Its antigen is undetermined.

Germline assignment: CDR1 MNHEY and CDR2 SVGAGI. Between the trimmed V and J ends, which lost 7 bases and 4 bases, there was a span of 11 bases. CDR3 length: 13 amino acids. Findings of the study overall: Relative to CD4+ cells, CD8+ T cells on average had more expanded clones. Researchers did not determine the expanded peripheral T cells' antigen specificity.

The sample was CD4+ or CD8+ T cells sorted from blood, taken in a trial of the OX40 agonist ivuxolimab. The rearrangement uses TRBV6-5 and TRBJ1-3, with D perhaps matching TRBD1 (5 bases). The sequence was collected from an adult with an advanced solid tumor such as melanoma, head and neck, liver or kidney cancer. The CDR3 region has the DNA TGTGCCAGCATGGGGGAATCAGGAAACACCATATATTTT. Protein product: CASMGESGNTIYF.